A single count supports the clone carrying this T cell receptor (beta chain). The target antigen is unknown. The sample belongs to a study of T cells in Graves' hyperthyroidism and ophthalmopathy. Trimming pared 2 bases from V and 5 bases from J, leaving 24 bases between. This CDR3 contains 18 residues. From germline, CDR1 is SGHAT and CDR2 FQNNGV. RNA transcripts gave rise to amplified TCR beta CDR3 regions. With the HTBI primer set, the TCR CDR3 went through a first round of RT-PCR. One entry per CDR3 protein, called by TCRdb with MiXCR from the multiplex PCR reads. The top ten clones hold about a quarter of a sample with approximately 400,000 distinct CDR3 sequences, 15% to 19% of them seen once. Findings of the study overall: With a median lead of around 6.7 months before onset, the model predicted ophthalmopathy.

The blood specimen was taken at initial hyperthyroidism diagnosis, before any ophthalmopathy symptoms. This chain links TRBV11-2 with TRBJ2-5; D may correspond to TRBD1 or TRBD2 (5 bases each). This receptor was taken from a young woman with Graves' hyperthyroidism that later progressed to Graves' ophthalmopathy. The specimen was blood. The DNA of the CDR3 is TGTGCCAGCAGCTTATTTCGCGAGGGGCCTCCCAGTTGGGAGACCCAGTACTTC. This codes for CASSLFREGPPSWETQYF.